This is a list of T cell receptor beta chains from one sample in a study of OX40 agonist ivuxolimab in advanced cancers. Method: immunoSEQ multiplex PCR; TCRdb's copy keeps in-frame clones and lacks some. There are over 10,000 clones in the sample; approximately 90% occur only once, and about 52% lies in the top ten. The source material was CD4+ or CD8+ T cells sorted from blood, sampled in a trial of the OX40 agonist ivuxolimab. These receptors were taken from an adult with an advanced solid tumor such as melanoma, head and neck, liver or kidney cancer. The CDR3 runs from the conserved cysteine through the conserved F or W. D genes are given only for firm matches. Clone sizes are given selectively: once, few, many, or a class where the clone is expanded.

. TRBD1 TRBJ2-4 TRBV14 TGTGCCAGCAGCCAAGATGGGGCAGGGGGCGCAGGCAAAAACATTCAGTACTTC CASSQDGAGGAGKNIQYF
. TRBD2 TRBJ2-2 TRBV19 TGTGCCAGTAGCCACCTAGCGGGAGCGAGCACCGGGGAGCTGTTTTTT CASSHLAGASTGELFF
. . TRBJ1-2 TRBV27 TGTGCCAGCAGTTTATCGGTTAACGAAGCAACCTATGGCTACACCTTC CASSLSVNEATYGYTF
. . TRBJ2-4 TRBV2 TGTGCCACAAGGACAGCTAAAAACATTCAGTACTTC CATRTAKNIQYF
. TRBD1 TRBJ1-1 TRBV7-9 TGTGCCAGCAGCGGGACAGTAGACACTGAAGCTTTCTTT CASSGTVDTEAFF
few TRBD2 TRBJ2-3 TRBV29-1 TGCAGCGTTCGAACTAGCGGAGATACGCAGTATTTT CSVRTSGDTQYF
. . TRBJ2-7 TRBV7-8 TGTGCCAGCAGCGTGGAGAACTCCTACGAGCAGTACTTC CASSVENSYEQYF
once TRBD1 TRBJ2-3 TRBV7-3 TGTGCCAGCAGCCGGGGACAGGGGAAAGCAGATACGCAGTATTTT CASSRGQGKADTQYF
. . TRBJ2-2 TRBV9 TGTGCCAGCAGCGTAGCCGGGAAGAACACCGGGGAGCTGTTTTTT CASSVAGKNTGELFF
few TRBD1 TRBJ1-1 TRBV27 TGTGCCAGCAGAGTTGGACAGGTTATGGGGGTAGGCACTGAAGCTTTCTTT CASRVGQVMGVGTEAFF
. . TRBJ2-7 TRBV6-6 TGTGCCAGCATAAGATCCTACGAGCAGTACTTC CASIRSYEQYF
medium-sized . TRBJ1-1 TRBV2 TGTGCCCGAACCGGGACAACTAACACTGAAGCTTTCTTT CARTGTTNTEAFF